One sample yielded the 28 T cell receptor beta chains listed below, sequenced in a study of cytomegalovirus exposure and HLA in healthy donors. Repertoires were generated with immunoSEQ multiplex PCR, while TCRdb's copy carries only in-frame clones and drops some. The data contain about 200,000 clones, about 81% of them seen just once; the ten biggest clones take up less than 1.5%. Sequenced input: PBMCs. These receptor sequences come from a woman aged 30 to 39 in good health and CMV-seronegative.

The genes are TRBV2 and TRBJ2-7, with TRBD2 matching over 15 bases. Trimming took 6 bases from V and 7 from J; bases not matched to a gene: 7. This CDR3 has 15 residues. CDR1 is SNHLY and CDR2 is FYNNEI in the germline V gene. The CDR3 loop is CASSGLAGGSGEQYF. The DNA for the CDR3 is TGTGCCAGCAGCGGACTAGCGGGAGGGTCTGGGGAGCAGTACTTC.

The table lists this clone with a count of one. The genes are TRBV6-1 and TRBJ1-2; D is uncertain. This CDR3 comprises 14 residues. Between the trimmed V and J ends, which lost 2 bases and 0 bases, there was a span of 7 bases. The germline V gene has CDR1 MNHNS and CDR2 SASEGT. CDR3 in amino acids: CASSEKLANYGYTF. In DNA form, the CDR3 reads TGTGCCAGCAGTGAAAAGTTAGCTAACTATGGCTACACCTTC.

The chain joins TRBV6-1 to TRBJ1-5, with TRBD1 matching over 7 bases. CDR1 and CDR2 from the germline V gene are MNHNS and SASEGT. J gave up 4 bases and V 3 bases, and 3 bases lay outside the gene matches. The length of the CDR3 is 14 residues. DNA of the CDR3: TGTGCCAGCAGTGAGGCAGGGGGTAATCAGCCCCAGCATTTT. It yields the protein CASSEAGGNQPQHF.

This CDR3 reads CASSPGQGGTEAFF. CDR3 in DNA: TGTGCCAGCTCACCAGGGCAGGGGGGCACTGAAGCTTTCTTT. The chain recombines TRBV18 with TRBJ1-1; 7 nucleotides align to TRBD1. The J segment lost 4 bases and the V segment lost 2 bases, leaving 4 bases of the junction unmatched. Germline lookup yields CDR1 KGHSH and CDR2 LQKENI. CDR3 size: 14 residues.

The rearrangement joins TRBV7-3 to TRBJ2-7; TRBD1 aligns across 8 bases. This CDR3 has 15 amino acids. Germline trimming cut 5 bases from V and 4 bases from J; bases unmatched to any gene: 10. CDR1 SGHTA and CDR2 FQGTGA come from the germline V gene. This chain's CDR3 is CASSSTGTGPYEQYF. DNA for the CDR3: TGTGCCAGCAGCAGCACCGGGACAGGACCTTACGAGCAGTACTTC.

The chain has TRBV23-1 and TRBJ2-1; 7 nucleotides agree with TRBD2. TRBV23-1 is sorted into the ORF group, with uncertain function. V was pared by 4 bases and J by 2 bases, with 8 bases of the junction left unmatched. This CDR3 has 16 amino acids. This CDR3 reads CASSPGGSTTYNEQFF. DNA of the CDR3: TGCGCCAGCAGTCCCGGCGGGAGTACGACCTACAATGAGCAGTTCTTC.

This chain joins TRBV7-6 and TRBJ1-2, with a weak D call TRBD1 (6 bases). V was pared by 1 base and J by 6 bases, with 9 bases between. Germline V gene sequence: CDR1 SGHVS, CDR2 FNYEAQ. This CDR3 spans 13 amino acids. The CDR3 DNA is TGTGCCAGCAGCTTAGGGGGGCATAATGGCTACACCTTC. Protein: CASSLGGHNGYTF.

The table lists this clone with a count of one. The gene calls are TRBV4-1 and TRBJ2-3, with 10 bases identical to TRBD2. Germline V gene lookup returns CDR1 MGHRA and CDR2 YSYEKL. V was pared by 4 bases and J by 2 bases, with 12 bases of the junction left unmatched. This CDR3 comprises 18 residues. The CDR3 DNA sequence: TGCGCCAGCAGCCTAATCTCGCTAGCGGGGGTTCTCACAGATACGCAGTATTTT. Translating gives CASSLISLAGVLTDTQYF.

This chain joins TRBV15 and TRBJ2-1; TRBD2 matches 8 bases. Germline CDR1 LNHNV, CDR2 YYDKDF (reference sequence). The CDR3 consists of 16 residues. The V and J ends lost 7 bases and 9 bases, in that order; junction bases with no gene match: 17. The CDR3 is CATTGGGRHVGTEQFF. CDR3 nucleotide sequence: TGTGCCACCACCGGGGGGGGCCGCCACGTGGGGACTGAGCAGTTCTTC.

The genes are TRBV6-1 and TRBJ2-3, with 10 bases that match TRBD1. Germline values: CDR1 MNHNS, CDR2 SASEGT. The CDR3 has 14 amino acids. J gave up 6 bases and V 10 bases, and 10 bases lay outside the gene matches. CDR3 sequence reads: CATRGDRGQDTQYF. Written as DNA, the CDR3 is TGTGCCACGAGGGGGGACAGGGGTCAGGATACGCAGTATTTT.

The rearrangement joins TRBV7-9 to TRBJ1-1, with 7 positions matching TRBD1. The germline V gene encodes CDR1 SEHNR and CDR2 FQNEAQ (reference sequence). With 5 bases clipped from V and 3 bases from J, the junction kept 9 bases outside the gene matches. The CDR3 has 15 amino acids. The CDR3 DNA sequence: TGTGCCAGCAGCCCCCGACAGGGCGGGGACACTGAAGCTTTCTTT. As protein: CASSPRQGGDTEAFF. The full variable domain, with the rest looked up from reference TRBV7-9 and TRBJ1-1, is DTGVSQNPRHKITKRGQNVTFRCDPISEHNRLYWYRQTLGQGPEFLTYFQNEAQLEKSRLLSDRFSAERPKGSFSTLEIQRTEQGDSAMYLCASSPRQGGDTEAFFGQGTRLTVV.

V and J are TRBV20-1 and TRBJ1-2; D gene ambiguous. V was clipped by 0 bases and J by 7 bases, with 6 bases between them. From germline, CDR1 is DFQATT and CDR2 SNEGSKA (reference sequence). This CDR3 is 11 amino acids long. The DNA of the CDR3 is TGCAGTGCTAGAGAGATCGGTGGCTACACCTTC. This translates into CSAREIGGYTF.

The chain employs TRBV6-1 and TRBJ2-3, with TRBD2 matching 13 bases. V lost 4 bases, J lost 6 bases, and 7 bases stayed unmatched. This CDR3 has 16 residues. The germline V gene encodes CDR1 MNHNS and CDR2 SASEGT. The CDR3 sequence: CASSGWTSGSPDTQYF. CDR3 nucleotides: TGTGCCAGCAGTGGCTGGACTAGCGGGAGCCCCGATACGCAGTATTTT.

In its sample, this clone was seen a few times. The CDR3 DNA reads TGTGCCAGCAGCTACTTGCGCCAGAACACTGAAGCTTTCTTT. Translating gives CASSYLRQNTEAFF. The chain couples TRBV7-9 to TRBJ1-1; no clear D. The V and J ends lost 4 bases and 1 base respectively, with 10 bases between them. This CDR3 has 14 residues. From germline, CDR1 is SEHNR and CDR2 FQNEAQ (reference sequence). The whole variable domain, remainder taken from reference TRBV7-9 and TRBJ1-1, is DTGVSQNPRHKITKRGQNVTFRCDPISEHNRLYWYRQTLGQGPEFLTYFQNEAQLEKSRLLSDRFSAERPKGSFSTLEIQRTEQGDSAMYLCASSYLRQNTEAFFGQGTRLTVV.

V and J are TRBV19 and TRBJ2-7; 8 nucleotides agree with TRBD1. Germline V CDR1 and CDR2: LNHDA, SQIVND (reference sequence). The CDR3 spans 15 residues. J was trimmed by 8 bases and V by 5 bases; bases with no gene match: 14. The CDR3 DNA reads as TGTGCCAGTAGTGTCACCGGGACAGGCTCAACTAAGCAGTACTTC. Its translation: CASSVTGTGSTKQYF.

The CDR3 region is CSAKGTDTQYF. CDR3 coding DNA: TGCAGTGCTAAGGGGACAGATACGCAGTATTTT. This chain uses TRBV20-1 with TRBJ2-3, with D perhaps TRBD1 (5 bases). The germline V gene encodes CDR1 DFQATT and CDR2 SNEGSKA (reference sequence). V was pared by 4 bases and J by 3 bases, with 5 bases between. The CDR3 runs 11 residues.

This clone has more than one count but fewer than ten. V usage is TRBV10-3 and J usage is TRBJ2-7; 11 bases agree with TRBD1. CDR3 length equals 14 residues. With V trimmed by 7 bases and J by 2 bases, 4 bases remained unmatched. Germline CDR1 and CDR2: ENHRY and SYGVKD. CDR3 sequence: CAIMGQGVPYEQYF. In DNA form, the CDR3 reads TGTGCCATCATGGGACAGGGGGTTCCCTACGAGCAGTACTTC.

The CDR3 reads CASRTKQGFGYNEQFF. The DNA for the CDR3 is TGTGCCAGTAGGACCAAACAGGGGTTTGGATACAATGAGCAGTTCTTC. The chain uses TRBV19 and TRBJ2-1; TRBD1 matches 7 bases. The CDR3 has 16 amino acids. V dropped 6 bases and J dropped 4; count of bases not matched to a gene: 12. Germline CDR1 is LNHDA and CDR2 is SQIVND (reference sequence).

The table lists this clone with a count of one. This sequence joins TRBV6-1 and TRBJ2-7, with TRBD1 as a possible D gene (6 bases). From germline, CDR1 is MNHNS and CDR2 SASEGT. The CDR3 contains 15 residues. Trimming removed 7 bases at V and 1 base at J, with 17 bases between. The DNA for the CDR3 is TGTGCCAGCAATGACGGGACAACCATTTCCTACGAGCAGTACTTC. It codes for CASNDGTTISYEQYF.

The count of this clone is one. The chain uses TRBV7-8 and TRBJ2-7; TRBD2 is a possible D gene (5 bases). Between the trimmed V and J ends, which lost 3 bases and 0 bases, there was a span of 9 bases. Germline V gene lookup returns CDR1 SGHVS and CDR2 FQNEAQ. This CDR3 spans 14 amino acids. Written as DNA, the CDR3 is TGTGCCAGCAGCTTTACGGAGGTCTCCTACGAGCAGTACTTC. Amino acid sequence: CASSFTEVSYEQYF.

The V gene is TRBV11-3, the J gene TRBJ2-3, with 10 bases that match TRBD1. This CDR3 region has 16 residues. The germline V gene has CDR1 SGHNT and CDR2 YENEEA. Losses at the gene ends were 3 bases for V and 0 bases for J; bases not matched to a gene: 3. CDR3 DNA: TGTGCCAGCAGCTTGGGGACAGGGGCTAGCACAGATACGCAGTATTTT. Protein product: CASSLGTGASTDTQYF.

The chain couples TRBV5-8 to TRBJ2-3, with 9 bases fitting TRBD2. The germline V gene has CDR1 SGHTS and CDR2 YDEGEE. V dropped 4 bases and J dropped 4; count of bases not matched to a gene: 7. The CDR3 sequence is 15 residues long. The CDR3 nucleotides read TGTGCCAGCAGCCGTAGCGGGAGCGGGGCAGATACGCAGTATTTT. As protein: CASSRSGSGADTQYF.

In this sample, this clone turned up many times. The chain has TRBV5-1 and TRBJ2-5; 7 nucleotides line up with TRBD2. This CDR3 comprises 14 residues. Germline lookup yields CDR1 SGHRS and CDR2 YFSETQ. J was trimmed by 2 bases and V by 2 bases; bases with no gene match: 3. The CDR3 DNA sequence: TGCGCCAGCAGCTTAGCGGGGCCGCAAGAGACCCAGTACTTC. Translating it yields CASSLAGPQETQYF.

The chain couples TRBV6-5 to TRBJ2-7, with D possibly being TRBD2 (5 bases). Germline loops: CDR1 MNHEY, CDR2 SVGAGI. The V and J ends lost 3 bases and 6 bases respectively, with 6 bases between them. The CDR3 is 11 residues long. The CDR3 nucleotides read TGTGCCAGCAGTTATCTAGCCGAGCAGTACTTC. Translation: CASSYLAEQYF.

CDR3 sequence: CSVDSGRDNEQFF. CDR3 DNA: TGCAGCGTTGATAGCGGGAGGGACAATGAGCAGTTCTTC. The chain is built from TRBV29-1 and TRBJ2-1; TRBD2 agrees at 11 bases. Germline CDR1 reads SQVTM; CDR2 reads ANQGSEA. The CDR3 covers 13 residues. V shed 3 bases and J 5 bases; nucleotides not matched to a gene: 0.

The CDR3 is CASSRSGTDILFF. For the CDR3, the DNA is TGCGCCAGCAGCCGATCGGGGACAGATATACTGTTTTTT. The rearrangement links TRBV4-1 to TRBJ1-4; 7 nucleotides agree with TRBD1. CDR3 length: 13 amino acids. The germline V gene has CDR1 MGHRA and CDR2 YSYEKL. The junction had 9 bases not matched to a gene; V was cut back by 4 bases and J by 13 bases.

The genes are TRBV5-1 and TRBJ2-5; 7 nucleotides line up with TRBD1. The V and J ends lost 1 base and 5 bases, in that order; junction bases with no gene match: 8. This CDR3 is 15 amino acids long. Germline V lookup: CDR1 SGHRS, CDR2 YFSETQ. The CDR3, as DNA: TGCGCCAGCAGCTTGATGACAGGGCGACTGGAGACCCAGTACTTC. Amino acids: CASSLMTGRLETQYF.

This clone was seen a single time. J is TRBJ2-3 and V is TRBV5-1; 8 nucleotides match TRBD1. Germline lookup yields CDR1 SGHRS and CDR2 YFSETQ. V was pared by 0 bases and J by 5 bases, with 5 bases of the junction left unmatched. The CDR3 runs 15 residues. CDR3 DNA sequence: TGCGCCAGCAGCTTGGACAGGGGGGACGTAGATACGCAGTATTTT. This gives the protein CASSLDRGDVDTQYF.